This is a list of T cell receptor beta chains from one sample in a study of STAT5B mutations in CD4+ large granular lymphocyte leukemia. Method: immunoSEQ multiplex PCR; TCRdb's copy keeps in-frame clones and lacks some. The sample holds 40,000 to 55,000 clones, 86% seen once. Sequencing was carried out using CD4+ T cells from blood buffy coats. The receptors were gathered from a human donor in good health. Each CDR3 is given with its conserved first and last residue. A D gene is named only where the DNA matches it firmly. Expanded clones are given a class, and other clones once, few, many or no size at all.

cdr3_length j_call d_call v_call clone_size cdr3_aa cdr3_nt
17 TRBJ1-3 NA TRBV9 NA CASSSFRVRGSGNTIYF TGTGCCAGCAGCTCATTCAGGGTAAGGGGCTCTGGAAACACCATATATTTT
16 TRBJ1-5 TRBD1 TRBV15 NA CATSRGDRGNSQPQHF TGTGCCACCAGCAGAGGGGACAGGGGTAACAGTCAGCCCCAGCATTTT
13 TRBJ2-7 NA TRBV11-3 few CASSRSYGYEQYF TGTGCCAGCAGCAGATCCTACGGGTACGAGCAGTACTTC
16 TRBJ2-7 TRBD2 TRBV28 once CASSFFRTAGGDEQYF TGTGCCAGCAGTTTCTTCCGCACAGCGGGAGGAGACGAGCAGTACTTC
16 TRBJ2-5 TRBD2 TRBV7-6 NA CASSGGLAGAGETQYF TGTGCCAGCAGCGGCGGACTAGCGGGAGCGGGAGAGACCCAGTACTTC
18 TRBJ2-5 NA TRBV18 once CASSPPGNSRTSSETQYF TGTGCCAGCTCACCCCCCGGAAACTCGCGAACCTCGTCGGAGACCCAGTACTTC
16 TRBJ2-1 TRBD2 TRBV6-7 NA CASTPRAGGTNNEQFF TGTGCCAGCACACCGCGAGCGGGAGGGACCAACAATGAGCAGTTCTTC
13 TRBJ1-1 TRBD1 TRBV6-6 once CASSTDRVAEAFF TGTGCCAGCAGTACGGACAGGGTTGCTGAAGCTTTCTTT
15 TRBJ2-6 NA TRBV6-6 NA CASSYGVTGANVLTF TGTGCCAGCAGTTACGGGGTAACTGGGGCCAACGTCCTGACTTTC
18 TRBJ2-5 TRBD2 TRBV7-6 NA CASSLGPLASGREETQYF TGTGCCAGCAGCTTAGGTCCCCTGGCTAGCGGGAGGGAAGAGACCCAGTACTTC
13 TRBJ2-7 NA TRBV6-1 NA CASGDVISYEQYF TGTGCCAGCGGCGACGTTATCTCCTACGAGCAGTACTTC
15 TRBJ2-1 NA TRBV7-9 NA CASSPGTASYNEQFF TGTGCCAGCAGCCCCGGGACGGCCTCCTACAATGAGCAGTTCTTC
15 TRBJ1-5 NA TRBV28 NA CASSSSPYGNQPQHF TGTGCCAGCAGTTCCTCCCCTTACGGCAATCAGCCCCAGCATTTT
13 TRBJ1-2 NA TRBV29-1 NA CSVKQGPNYGYTF TGCAGCGTCAAACAGGGACCTAACTATGGCTACACCTTC
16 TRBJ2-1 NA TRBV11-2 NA CASSSEGPYSYNEQFF TGTGCCAGCAGCTCGGAGGGGCCCTACTCCTACAATGAGCAGTTCTTC
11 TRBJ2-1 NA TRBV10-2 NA CASKGGNEQFF TGCGCCAGCAAGGGGGGCAATGAGCAGTTCTTC
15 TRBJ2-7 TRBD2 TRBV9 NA CASSVSAGGTYEQYF TGTGCCAGCAGCGTATCAGCGGGAGGGACCTACGAGCAGTACTTC
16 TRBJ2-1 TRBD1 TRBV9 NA CASSVATGQGYNEQFF TGTGCCAGCAGCGTAGCAACCGGACAGGGGTACAATGAGCAGTTCTTC
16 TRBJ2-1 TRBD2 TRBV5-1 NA CASRRTSGSSYNEQFF TGCGCCAGCAGGCGGACTAGCGGGAGCTCCTACAATGAGCAGTTCTTC
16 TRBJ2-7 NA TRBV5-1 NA CASSLAGGGIPYEQYF TGCGCCAGCAGCTTGGCCGGGGGCGGGATCCCCTACGAGCAGTACTTC
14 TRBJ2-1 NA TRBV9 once CASSSRGRGMVQFF TGTGCCAGCAGCTCCAGGGGGCGGGGGATGGTGCAGTTCTTC
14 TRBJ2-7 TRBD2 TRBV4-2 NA CASSHTSGNYEQYF TGTGCCAGCAGCCATACTAGCGGAAATTACGAGCAGTACTTC
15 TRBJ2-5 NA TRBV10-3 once CATRPGGVAPGTQYF TGTGCCACACGACCCGGGGGAGTCGCCCCGGGGACCCAGTACTTC
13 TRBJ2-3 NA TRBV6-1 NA CASIWGAADTQYF TGTGCCAGCATCTGGGGGGCTGCAGATACGCAGTATTTT
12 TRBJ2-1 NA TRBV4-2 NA CASSQLEREQFF TGTGCCAGCAGCCAACTCGAGAGGGAGCAGTTCTTC